This T cell receptor beta chain was sequenced for a study of cytomegalovirus exposure and HLA in healthy donors. Broader study findings: As a later analysis revealed, most CMV-associated TCR beta chains appeared HLA-restricted. The authors listed approximately 150 TCR beta chains as cytomegalovirus-associated. Association of 16,951 TCR beta sequences with HLA alleles was found at 0.05 false discovery rate in a later analysis.

Comments on this clone: Its antigen is unidentified.

The CDR3 is made up of 14 amino acids. Germline CDR1 is SGHTA and CDR2 is FQGNSA. V lost 1 base to trimming and J lost 5 bases; unmatched junction nucleotides: 4. Primers: 60 Vbeta forward and 13 Jbeta reverse. Sequencing used immunoSEQ multiplex PCR; TCRdb keeps in-frame clones, though not all of them. The sample data list tens of thousands of clones. Material: PBMCs. This chain connects TRBV7-2 to TRBJ1-2, with 7 bases lining up with TRBD1. The receptor was isolated from a human donor in good health. The CDR3 protein is CASSLVGGFYGYTF. The CDR3, as DNA: TGTGCCAGCAGCTTAGTAGGGGGCTTTTATGGCTACACCTTC.